These T cell receptor beta chains were read from a single sample in a study of blood T cell repertoires in COVID-19. Generated by immunoSEQ multiplex PCR, the TCRdb table keeps only in-frame clones and is missing some. The sample has a few hundred thousand clones; roughly 87% are singletons. The sequenced sample consisted of PBMCs or T cells enriched from blood (not recorded which). The receptors were gathered from a man aged 25-45 years in a cohort exposed to, infected with or recovered from COVID-19 (not recorded which). CDR3s include the opening cysteine and the closing phenylalanine or tryptophan. D genes are given only for firm matches. Clone size is given for some rows only: seen once, a few or many times, or a class if the clone is expanded.

cdr3_aa: CASSKPRTAPNQPQHF
cdr3_nt: TGTGCCAGTAGTAAACCTCGGACAGCACCTAATCAGCCCCAGCATTTT
d_call: .
j_call: TRBJ1-5
cdr3_length: 16
clone_size: .
v_call: TRBV19

cdr3_aa: CASSPRTGGSPLHF
cdr3_nt: TGTGCCAGCAGCCCCCGGACAGGGGGTTCACCCCTCCACTTT
d_call: TRBD1
j_call: TRBJ1-6
cdr3_length: 14
clone_size: .
v_call: TRBV3-1/TRBV3-2

cdr3_aa: CASSRPDNSPLHF
cdr3_nt: TGCGCCAGCAGCCGCCCAGATAATTCACCCCTCCACTTT
d_call: .
j_call: TRBJ1-6
cdr3_length: 13
clone_size: .
v_call: TRBV4-1

cdr3_aa: CSVEGAGGPIDEQFF
cdr3_nt: TGCAGCGTTGAGGGTGCGGGAGGGCCTATAGATGAGCAGTTCTTC
d_call: TRBD2
j_call: TRBJ2-1
cdr3_length: 15
clone_size: .
v_call: TRBV29-1

cdr3_aa: CASSLGAPLYEQYF
cdr3_nt: TGTGCCAGCAGCTTAGGAGCGCCACTCTACGAGCAGTACTTC
d_call: .
j_call: TRBJ2-7
cdr3_length: 14
clone_size: .
v_call: TRBV5-6

cdr3_aa: CSAWTTYEQYF
cdr3_nt: TGCAGTGCTTGGACAACATACGAGCAGTACTTC
d_call: .
j_call: TRBJ2-7
cdr3_length: 11
clone_size: .
v_call: TRBV20-1

cdr3_aa: CASSITGSSYEQYF
cdr3_nt: TGTGCCAGCAGCATAACGGGGAGCTCCTACGAGCAGTACTTC
d_call: .
j_call: TRBJ2-7
cdr3_length: 14
clone_size: .
v_call: TRBV7-2

cdr3_aa: CASSERDRENTEAFF
cdr3_nt: TGTGCCAGCAGCGAGAGGGACAGGGAGAACACTGAAGCTTTCTTT
d_call: TRBD1
j_call: TRBJ1-1
cdr3_length: 15
clone_size: once
v_call: TRBV27

cdr3_aa: CASSPGLAGPTGELFF
cdr3_nt: TGTGCTAGCAGCCCTGGACTAGCGGGACCCACCGGGGAGCTGTTTTTT
d_call: TRBD2
j_call: TRBJ2-2
cdr3_length: 16
clone_size: .
v_call: TRBV7-7

cdr3_aa: CASSRRSGQAQPQHF
cdr3_nt: TGTGCCAGCAGTCGACGATCCGGACAGGCTCAGCCCCAGCATTTT
d_call: TRBD1
j_call: TRBJ1-5
cdr3_length: 15
clone_size: .
v_call: TRBV27

cdr3_aa: CATSSDGRTGDNEQFF
cdr3_nt: TGTGCCACCAGCAGCGATGGCCGAACAGGGGACAATGAGCAGTTCTTC
d_call: TRBD1
j_call: TRBJ2-1
cdr3_length: 16
clone_size: many
v_call: TRBV15

cdr3_aa: CASSYRAQSYEQYF
cdr3_nt: TGTGCCAGTAGTTACAGGGCCCAGTCCTACGAGCAGTACTTC
d_call: .
j_call: TRBJ2-7
cdr3_length: 14
clone_size: .
v_call: TRBV19

cdr3_aa: CASSFPGISYNEQFF
cdr3_nt: TGTGCCAGCAGTTTCCCGGGGATCTCCTACAATGAGCAGTTCTTC
d_call: .
j_call: TRBJ2-1
cdr3_length: 15
clone_size: .
v_call: TRBV27

cdr3_aa: CASSLGQTTDTQYF
cdr3_nt: TGTGCCAGCAGTTTGGGTCAGACAACAGATACGCAGTATTTT
d_call: .
j_call: TRBJ2-3
cdr3_length: 14
clone_size: .
v_call: TRBV27

cdr3_aa: CATTGNTEAFF
cdr3_nt: TGTGCCACCACAGGGAACACTGAAGCTTTCTTT
d_call: .
j_call: TRBJ1-1
cdr3_length: 11
clone_size: .
v_call: TRBV24-1